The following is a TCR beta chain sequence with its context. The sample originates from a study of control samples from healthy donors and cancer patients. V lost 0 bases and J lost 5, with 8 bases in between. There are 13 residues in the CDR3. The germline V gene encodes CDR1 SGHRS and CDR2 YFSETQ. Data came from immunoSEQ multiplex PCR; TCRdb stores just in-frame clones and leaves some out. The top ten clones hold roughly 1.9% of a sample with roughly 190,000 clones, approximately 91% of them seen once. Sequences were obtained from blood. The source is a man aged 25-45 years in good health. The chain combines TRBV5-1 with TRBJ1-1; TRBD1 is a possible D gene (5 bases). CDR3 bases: TGCGCCAGCAGCTTGGGAGGGGTGACTGAAGCTTTCTTT. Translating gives CASSLGGVTEAFF.